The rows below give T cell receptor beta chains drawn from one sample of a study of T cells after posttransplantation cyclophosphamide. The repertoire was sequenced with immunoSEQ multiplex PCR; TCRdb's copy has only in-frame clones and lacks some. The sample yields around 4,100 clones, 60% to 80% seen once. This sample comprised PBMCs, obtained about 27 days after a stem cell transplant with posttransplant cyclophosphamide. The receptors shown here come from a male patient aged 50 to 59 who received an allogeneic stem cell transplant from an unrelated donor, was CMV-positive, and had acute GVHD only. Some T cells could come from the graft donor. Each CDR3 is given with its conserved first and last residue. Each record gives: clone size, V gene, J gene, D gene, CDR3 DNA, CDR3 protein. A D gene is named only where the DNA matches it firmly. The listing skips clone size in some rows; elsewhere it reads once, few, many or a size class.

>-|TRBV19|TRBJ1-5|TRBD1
TGTGCCAGTAGTCCGGACAGGGCCGACCAGCCCCAGCATTTT
CASSPDRADQPQHF
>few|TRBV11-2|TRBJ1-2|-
TGTGCCAGCAGTCCCCTTTCGACAGGTCACTATGGCTACACCTTC
CASSPLSTGHYGYTF
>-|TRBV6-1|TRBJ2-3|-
TGTGCCAGCAGTGAGACTATTAGCACAGATACGCAGTATTTT
CASSETISTDTQYF
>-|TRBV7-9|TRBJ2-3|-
TGTGCCAGCAGCTTATCGCTAGCCCTCAGCACAGATACGCAGTATTTT
CASSLSLALSTDTQYF
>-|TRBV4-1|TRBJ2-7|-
TGCGCCAGCAGCCAACCTCCAGATTACTACGAGCAGTACTTC
CASSQPPDYYEQYF
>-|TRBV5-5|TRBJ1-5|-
TGTGCCAGCAGCTTGGGCGGGGGGGGGTTTCAGCCCCAGCATTTT
CASSLGGGGFQPQHF
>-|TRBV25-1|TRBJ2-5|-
TGTGCCAGCAGTGAGTCTGAGACCCAGTACTTC
CASSESETQYF
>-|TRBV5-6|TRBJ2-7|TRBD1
TGTGCCAGCAGCTTAAGACAGGGGCGGGCCCGCTTGGGAGAGCAGTACTTC
CASSLRQGRARLGEQYF
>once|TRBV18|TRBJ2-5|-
TGTGCCAGCTCACCTTCGTACCAAGAGACCCAGTACTTC
CASSPSYQETQYF
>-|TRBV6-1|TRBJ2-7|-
TGTGCCAGCGAGACTAATGCCTACGAGCAGTACTTC
CASETNAYEQYF
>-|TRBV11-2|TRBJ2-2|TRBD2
TGTGCCAGCAGCTCGACTAGCCGAGCGAACACCGGGGAGCTGTTTTTT
CASSSTSRANTGELFF
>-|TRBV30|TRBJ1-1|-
TGTGCCTGGAGGCCCCGGACAGCCCTGAACACTGAAGCTTTCTTT
CAWRPRTALNTEAFF
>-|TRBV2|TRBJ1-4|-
TGTGCCAGCAACGCCGAGCAGGGCAGAAAACTGTTTTTT
CASNAEQGRKLFF
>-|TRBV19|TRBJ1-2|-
TGTGCCAGTAGCCACCACGGGGAGGGCTATGGCTACACCTTC
CASSHHGEGYGYTF
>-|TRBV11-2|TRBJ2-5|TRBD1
TGTGCCAGCAGCACGGGACAGGGGTGGGAGCAGTACTTC
CASSTGQGWEQYF
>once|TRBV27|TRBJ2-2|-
TGTGCCAGCAGTACCAACAGGGTCGAGCTGTTTTTT
CASSTNRVELFF
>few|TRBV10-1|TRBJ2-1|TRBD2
TGCGCCAGCAGCAGGGGGACTAGCGGGGTCCATGAGCAGTTCTTC
CASSRGTSGVHEQFF
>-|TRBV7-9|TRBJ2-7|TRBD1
TGTGCCAGCAGCTCAACAGGGGGCCCCGGGTCCTACGAGCAGTACTTC
CASSSTGGPGSYEQYF
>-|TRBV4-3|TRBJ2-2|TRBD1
TGCGCCAGCAGCCGACAGGGCGGCACCGGGGAGCTGTTTTTT
CASSRQGGTGELFF
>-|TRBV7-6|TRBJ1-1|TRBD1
TGTGCCAGCAGCACGTCCCCAGGGGGCGGCACTGAAGCTTTCTTT
CASSTSPGGGTEAFF
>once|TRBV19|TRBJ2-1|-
TGTGCCAGTAGTACGTCCGGGACAATTGGTTACAATGAGCAGTTCTTC
CASSTSGTIGYNEQFF
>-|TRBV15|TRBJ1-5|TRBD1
TGTGCCACCAGCCGACGGACAGGGGCAAACAATCAGCCCCAGCATTTT
CATSRRTGANNQPQHF
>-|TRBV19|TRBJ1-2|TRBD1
TGTGCCAGTAATGAACCGGACAGGCTCTATGGCTACACCTTC
CASNEPDRLYGYTF
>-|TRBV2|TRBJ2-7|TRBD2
TGTGCCAGCAGTAGCGGGATGGACGAGCAGTACTTC
CASSSGMDEQYF
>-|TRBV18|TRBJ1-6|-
TGTGCCAGCAGAACAACATCCGATTCACCCCTCCACTTT
CASRTTSDSPLHF
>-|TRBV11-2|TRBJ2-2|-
TGTGCCAGCAGAGAGATGACAGCACTGATGGCCGGGGAGCTGTTTTTT
CASREMTALMAGELFF
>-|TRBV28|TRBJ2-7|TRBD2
TGTGCCAGCAGGACCGGGACTAGTCTTTTTTTC
CASRTGTSLFF
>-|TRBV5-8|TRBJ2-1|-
TGTGCCAGCAGCGTACTCTACAATGAGCAGTTCTTC
CASSVLYNEQFF
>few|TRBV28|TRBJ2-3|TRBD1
TGTGCCAGCATCTCAGGGGGACCCTGGGGCTTGGATACGCAGTATTTT
CASISGGPWGLDTQYF
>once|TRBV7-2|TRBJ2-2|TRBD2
TGTGCCAGCAGCGAGGGACTAGCGGCCGGGGAGCTGTTTTTT
CASSEGLAAGELFF
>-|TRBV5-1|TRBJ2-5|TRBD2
TGCGCCAGCAGCCCCCCTAGCGGGATAAGGGAGACCCAGTACTTC
CASSPPSGIRETQYF
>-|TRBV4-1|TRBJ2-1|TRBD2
TGCGCCAGCAGCCAGGCGCGGGAGGTGTATCGGAATGAGCAGTTCTTC
CASSQAREVYRNEQFF
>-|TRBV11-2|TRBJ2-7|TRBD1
TGTGCCAGCAGCCTTACCGGGACAGGGGTCTACGAGCAGTACTTC
CASSLTGTGVYEQYF
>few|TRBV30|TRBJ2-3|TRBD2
TGTGCCTGGAGTGGGACTAGCGGGACGGGGGTACGCACAGATACGCAGTATTTT
CAWSGTSGTGVRTDTQYF
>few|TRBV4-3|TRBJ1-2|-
TGCGCCAGCAGCCAAGCTCAGAATAACTATGGCTACACCTTC
CASSQAQNNYGYTF
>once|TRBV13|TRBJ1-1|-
TGTGCCAGCAGCTTAGTGGTGGGTTTGGGGAGTTTCTCTGAAGCTTTCTTT
CASSLVVGLGSFSEAFF
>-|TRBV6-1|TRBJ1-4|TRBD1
TGTGCCAGCAGTGGGACAGGGAAGGGGGAAAAACTGTTTTTT
CASSGTGKGEKLFF
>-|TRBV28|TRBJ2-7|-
TGTGCCAGCAGTTTCACCGGGGGTTACGAGCAGTACTTC
CASSFTGGYEQYF
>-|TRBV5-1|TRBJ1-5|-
TGCGCCAGCAGCTTGGCTCCAACGGGGAATCAGCCCCAGCATTTT
CASSLAPTGNQPQHF